The present TCR beta chain was sequenced within a study of CD8+ T cells in alopecia areata. Study information: Scoring treated patients' severity relied on the percentage of scalp area affected.

Reverse transcribed after extraction, RNA yielded cDNA as the sequencing template. The table came from immunoSEQ multiplex PCR; TCRdb's copy has only in-frame clones and leaves some out. This sample yields 150,000 to 200,000 clones, of which less than 70% are seen a single time; approximately 1.4% belongs to the top ten. Trimming took 10 bases from V and 3 from J, leaving 15 bases between them. The CDR3 sequence is 13 residues long. Germline CDR1 LNHDA, CDR2 SQIVND (reference sequence). The sample's treatment: oral pan-JAK inhibitor, 5-10 mg twice daily. The sequence was collected from a human donor with alopecia areata. V and J are TRBV19 and TRBJ1-1; tentative D call: TRBD1 (5 bases). This specimen was CD4+ T cells sorted from blood, taken between weeks 47 and 50, from a patient treated with tofacitinib. The CDR3 DNA follows: TGTGCCACAGGGTCACAGCGGTACACTGAAGCTTTCTTT. As protein: CATGSQRYTEAFF.